This T cell receptor (beta chain) was identified in a study of blood T cell repertoires in COVID-19. Overall study: The United States, Italy and Spain supplied acute and convalescent COVID-19 samples. PBMCs, B-cell-depleted T cells, or T cells were the source of the cDNA or gDNA that made up the material.

It was during active infection that Seattle patients were enrolled and then longitudinally followed. Assay used: immunoSEQ multiplex PCR; TCRdb lists only in-frame clones, some missing. The repertoire holds 230,000 or so clones, with roughly 79% as singletons. Sequencing was performed on peripheral blood. The origin of this receptor is a woman aged 80 or over with COVID-19, enrolled during active disease.

CDR3 nucleotide sequence: TGTGCCAGCAGCCGTCAACGACAGGCCCAAGAGACCCAGTACTTC. It yields the protein CASSRQRQAQETQYF. V and J are TRBV7-9 and TRBJ2-5; D may be TRBD1 (6 bases). This CDR3 is 15 amino acids long. Trimming took 5 bases from V and 1 from J, leaving 14 bases between them. Germline V gives CDR1 SEHNR, CDR2 FQNEAQ (reference sequence).